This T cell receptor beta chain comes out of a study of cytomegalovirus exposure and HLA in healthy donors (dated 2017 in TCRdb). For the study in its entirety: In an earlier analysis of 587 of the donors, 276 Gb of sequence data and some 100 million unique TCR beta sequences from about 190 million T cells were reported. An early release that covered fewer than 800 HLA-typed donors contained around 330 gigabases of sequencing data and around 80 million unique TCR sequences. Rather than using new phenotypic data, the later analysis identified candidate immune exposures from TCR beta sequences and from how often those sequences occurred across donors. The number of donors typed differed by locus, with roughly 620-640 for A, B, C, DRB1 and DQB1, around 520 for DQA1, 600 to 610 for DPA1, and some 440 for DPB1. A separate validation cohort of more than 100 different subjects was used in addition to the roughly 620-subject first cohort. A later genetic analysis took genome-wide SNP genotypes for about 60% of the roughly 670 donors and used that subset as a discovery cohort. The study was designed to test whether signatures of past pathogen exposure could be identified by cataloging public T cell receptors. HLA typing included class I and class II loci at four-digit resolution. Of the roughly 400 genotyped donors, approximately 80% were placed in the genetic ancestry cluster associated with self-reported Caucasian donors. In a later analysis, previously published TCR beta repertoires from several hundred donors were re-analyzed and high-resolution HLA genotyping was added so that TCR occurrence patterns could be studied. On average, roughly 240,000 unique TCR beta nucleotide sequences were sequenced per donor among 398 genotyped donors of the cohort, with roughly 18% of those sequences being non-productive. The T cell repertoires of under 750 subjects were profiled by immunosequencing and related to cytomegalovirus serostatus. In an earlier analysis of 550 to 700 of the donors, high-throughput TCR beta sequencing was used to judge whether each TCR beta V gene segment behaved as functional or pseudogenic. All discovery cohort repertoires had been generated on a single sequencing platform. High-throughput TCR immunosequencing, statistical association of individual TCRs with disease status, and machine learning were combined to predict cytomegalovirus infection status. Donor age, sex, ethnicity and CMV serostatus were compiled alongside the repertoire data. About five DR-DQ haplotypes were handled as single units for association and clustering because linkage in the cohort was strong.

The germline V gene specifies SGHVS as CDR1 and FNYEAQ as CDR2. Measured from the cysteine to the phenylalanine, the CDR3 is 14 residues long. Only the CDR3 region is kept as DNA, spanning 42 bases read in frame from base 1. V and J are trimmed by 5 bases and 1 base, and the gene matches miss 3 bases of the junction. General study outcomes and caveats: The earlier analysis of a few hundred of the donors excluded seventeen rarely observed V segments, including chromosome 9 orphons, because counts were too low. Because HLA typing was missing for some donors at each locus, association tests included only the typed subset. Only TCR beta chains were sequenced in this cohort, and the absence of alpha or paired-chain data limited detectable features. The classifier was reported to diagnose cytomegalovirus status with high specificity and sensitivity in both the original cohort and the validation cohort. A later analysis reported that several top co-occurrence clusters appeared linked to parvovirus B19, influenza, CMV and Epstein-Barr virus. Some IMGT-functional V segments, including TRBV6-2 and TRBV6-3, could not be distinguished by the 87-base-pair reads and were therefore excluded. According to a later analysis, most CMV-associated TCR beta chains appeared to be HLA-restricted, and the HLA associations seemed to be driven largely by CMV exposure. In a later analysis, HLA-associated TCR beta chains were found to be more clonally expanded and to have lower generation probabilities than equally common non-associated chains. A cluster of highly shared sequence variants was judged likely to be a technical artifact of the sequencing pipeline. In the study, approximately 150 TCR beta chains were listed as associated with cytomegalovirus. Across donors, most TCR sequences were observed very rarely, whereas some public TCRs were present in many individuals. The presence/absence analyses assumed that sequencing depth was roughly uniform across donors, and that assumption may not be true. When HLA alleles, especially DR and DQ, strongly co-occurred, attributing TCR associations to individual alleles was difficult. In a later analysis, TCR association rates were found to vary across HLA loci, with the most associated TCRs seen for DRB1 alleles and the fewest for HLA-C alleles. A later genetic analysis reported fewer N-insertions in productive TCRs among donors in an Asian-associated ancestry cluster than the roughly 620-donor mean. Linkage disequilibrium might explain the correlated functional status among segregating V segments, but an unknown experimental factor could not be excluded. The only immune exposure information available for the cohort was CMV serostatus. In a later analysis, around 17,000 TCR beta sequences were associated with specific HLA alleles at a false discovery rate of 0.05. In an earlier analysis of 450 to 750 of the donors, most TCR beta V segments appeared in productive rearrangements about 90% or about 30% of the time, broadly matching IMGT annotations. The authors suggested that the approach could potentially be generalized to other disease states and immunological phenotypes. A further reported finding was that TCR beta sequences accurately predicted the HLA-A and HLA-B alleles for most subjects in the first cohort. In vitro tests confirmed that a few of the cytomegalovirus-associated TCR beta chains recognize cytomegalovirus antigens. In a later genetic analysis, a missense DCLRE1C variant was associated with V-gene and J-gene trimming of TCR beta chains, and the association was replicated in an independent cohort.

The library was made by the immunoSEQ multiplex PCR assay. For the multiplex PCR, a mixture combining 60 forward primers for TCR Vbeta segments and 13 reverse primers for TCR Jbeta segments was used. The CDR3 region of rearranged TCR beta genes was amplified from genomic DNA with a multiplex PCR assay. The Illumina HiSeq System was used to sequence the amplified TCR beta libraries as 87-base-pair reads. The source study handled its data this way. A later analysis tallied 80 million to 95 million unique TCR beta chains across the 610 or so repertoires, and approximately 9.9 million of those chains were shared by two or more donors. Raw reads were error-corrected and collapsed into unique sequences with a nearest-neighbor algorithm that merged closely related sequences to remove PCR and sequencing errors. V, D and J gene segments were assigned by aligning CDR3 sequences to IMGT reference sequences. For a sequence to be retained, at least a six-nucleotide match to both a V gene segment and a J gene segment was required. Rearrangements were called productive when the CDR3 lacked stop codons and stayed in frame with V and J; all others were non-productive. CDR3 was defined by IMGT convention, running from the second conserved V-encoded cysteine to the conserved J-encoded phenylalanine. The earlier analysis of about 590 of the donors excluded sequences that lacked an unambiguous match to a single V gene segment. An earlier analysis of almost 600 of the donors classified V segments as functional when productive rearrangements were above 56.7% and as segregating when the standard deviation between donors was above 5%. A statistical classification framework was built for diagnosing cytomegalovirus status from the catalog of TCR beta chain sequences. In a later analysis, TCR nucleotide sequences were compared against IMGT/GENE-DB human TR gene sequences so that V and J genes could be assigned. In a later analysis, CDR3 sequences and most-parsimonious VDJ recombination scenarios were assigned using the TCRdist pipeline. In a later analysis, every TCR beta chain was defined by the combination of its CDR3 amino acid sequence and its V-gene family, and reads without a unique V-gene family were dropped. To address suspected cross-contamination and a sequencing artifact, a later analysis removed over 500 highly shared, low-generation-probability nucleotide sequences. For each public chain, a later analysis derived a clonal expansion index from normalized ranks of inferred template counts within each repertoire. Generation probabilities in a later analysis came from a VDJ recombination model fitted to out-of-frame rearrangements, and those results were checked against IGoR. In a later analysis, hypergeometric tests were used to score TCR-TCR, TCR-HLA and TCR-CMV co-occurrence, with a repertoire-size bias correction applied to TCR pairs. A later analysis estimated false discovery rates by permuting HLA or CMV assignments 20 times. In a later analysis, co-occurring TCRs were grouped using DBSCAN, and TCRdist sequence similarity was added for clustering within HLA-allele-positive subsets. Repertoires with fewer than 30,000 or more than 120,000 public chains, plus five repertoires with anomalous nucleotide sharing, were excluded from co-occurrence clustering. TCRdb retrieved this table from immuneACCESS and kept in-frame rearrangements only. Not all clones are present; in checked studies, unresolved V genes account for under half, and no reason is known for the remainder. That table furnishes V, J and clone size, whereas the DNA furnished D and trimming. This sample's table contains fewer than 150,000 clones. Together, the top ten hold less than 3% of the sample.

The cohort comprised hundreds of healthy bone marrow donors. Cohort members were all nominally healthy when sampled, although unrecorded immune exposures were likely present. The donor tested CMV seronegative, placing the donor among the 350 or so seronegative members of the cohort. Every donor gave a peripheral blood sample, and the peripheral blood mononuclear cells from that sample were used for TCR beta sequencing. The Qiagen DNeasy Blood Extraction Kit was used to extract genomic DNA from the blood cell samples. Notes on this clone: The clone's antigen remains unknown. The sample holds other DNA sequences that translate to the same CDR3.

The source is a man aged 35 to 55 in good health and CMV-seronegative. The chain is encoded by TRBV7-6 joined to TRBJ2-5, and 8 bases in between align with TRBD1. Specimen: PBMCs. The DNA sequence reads TGTGCCAGCAGCCTGGACAGGGTCCAAGAGACCCAGTACTTC. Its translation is CASSLDRVQETQYF.